In its sample, the clone carrying this TCR beta chain was seen once. Its antigen is not identified. After expansion with viral peptide pools in the ViraFEST assay, antigen-specific CD4+ T cells were sequenced. Investigators separated out CD4+ T cells once about eleven days of culture had passed. Participants were given two doses of BNT162b2 or mRNA-1273 vaccine. IL-2 medium supplanted half the medium on days 3 and 7. With V trimmed by 0 bases and J by 6 bases, 4 bases remained unmatched. Per the germline V gene, CDR1 is MNHEY and CDR2 is SVGAGI. This CDR3 spans 15 amino acids. Only in-frame clones appear in the TCRdb table, and some are missing; sequencing was by immunoSEQ multiplex PCR. The profile shows approximately 70,000 clones, over 70% of them singletons. The data originate from a study of vaccination effects on CD4 cells after COVID-19. Whole-study context: Post-vaccine draws lagged the second dose by a median of 72 days.

Findings and caveats of the study: Clonal contraction was marked in infection- and vaccine-induced clones late after vaccination. After vaccination of healthy people, only 1 of 255 vaccine-induced clones cross-reacted with common cold coronaviruses.

The chain couples TRBV6-5 to TRBJ2-3; 9 bases align to TRBD1. Sample: CD4+ T cells from PBMCs cultured with HCoV-229E spike peptides, taken after COVID-19 vaccination. This TCR derives from a human donor who received a COVID-19 vaccine. The CDR3 protein is CASSYSGQGTDTQYF. The CDR3 DNA follows: TGTGCCAGCAGTTACTCGGGACAGGGTACCGATACGCAGTATTTT.